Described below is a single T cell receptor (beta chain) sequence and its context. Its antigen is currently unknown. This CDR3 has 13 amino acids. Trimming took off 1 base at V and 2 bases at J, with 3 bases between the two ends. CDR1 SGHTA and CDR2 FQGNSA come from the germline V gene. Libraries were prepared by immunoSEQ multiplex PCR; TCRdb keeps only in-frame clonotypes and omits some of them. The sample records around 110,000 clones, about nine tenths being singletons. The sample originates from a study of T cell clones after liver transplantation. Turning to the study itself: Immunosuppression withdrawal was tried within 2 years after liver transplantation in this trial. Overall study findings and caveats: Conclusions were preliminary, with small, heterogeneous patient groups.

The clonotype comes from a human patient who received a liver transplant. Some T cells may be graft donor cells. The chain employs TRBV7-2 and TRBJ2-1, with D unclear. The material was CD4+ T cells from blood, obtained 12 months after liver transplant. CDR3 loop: CASSLGTYNEQFF. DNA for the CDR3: TGTGCCAGCAGCTTAGGCACCTACAATGAGCAGTTCTTC. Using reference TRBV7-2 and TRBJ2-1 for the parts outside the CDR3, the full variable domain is GAGVSQSPSNKVTEKGKDVELRCDPISGHTALYWYRQSLGQGLEFLIYFQGNSAPDKSGLPSDRFSAERTGGSVSTLTIQRTQQEDSAVYLCASSLGTYNEQFFGPGTRLTVL.